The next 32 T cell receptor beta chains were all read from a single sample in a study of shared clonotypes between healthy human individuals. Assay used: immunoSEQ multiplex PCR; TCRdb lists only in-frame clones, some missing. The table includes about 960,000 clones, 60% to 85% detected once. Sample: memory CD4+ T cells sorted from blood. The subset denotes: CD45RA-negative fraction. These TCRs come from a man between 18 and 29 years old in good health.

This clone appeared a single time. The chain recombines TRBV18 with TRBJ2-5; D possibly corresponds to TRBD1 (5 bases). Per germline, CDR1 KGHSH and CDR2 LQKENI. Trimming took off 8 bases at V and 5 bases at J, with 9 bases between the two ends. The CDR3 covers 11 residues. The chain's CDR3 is CASRGRETQYF. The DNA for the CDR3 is TGTGCCAGCAGGGGTAGGGAGACCCAGTACTTC.

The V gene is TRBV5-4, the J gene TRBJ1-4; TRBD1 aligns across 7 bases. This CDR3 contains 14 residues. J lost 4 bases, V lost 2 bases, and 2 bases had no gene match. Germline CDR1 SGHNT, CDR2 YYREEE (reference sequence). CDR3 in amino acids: CASSLQGINEKLFF. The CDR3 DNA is TGTGCCAGCAGCTTACAGGGGATTAATGAAAAACTGTTTTTT.

CDR3 sequence (DNA): TGTGCCAGCAAGACAGGGAACACCGGGGAGCTGTTTTTT. Protein sequence: CASKTGNTGELFF. The chain recombines TRBV7-9 with TRBJ2-2, with TRBD1 as a possible D gene (6 bases). CDR1 is SEHNR and CDR2 is FQNEAQ in the germline V gene (reference sequence). V lost 7 bases and J 1 base, leaving 7 bases between the germline ends. CDR3 length equals 13 residues.

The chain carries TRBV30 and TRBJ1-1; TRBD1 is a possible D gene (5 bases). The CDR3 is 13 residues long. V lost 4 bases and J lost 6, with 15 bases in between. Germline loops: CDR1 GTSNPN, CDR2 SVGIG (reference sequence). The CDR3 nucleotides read TGTGCCTGGACCAACAGCGGGGCCGCTGAAGCTTTCTTT. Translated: CAWTNSGAAEAFF.

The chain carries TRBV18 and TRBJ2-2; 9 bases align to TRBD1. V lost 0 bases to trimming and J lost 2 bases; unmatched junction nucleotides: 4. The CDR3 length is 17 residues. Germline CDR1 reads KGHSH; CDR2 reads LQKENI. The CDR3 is CASSPPGTGKNTGELFF. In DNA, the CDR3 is TGTGCCAGCTCACCACCCGGGACAGGGAAAAACACCGGGGAGCTGTTTTTT.

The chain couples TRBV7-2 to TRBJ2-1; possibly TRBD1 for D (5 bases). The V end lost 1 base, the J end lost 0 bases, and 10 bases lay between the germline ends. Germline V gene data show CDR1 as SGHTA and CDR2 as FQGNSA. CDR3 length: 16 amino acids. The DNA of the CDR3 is TGTGCCAGCAGCTTAGGGGGCGGTACCTCCTACAATGAGCAGTTCTTC. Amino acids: CASSLGGGTSYNEQFF.

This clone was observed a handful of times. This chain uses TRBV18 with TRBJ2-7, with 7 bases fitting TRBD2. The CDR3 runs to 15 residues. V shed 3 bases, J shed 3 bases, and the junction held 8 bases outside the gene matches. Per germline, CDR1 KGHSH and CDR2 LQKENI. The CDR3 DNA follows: TGTGCCAGCTCACCTGGGGCGGGAGCTCTCTACGAGCAGTACTTC. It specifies CASSPGAGALYEQYF.

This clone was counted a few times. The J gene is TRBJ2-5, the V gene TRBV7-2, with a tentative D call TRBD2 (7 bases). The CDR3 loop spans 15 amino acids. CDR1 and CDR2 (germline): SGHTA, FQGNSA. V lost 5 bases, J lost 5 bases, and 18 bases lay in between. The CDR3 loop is CASSINAGAGETQYF. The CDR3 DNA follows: TGTGCCAGCAGCATAAACGCGGGGGCTGGTGAGACCCAGTACTTC.

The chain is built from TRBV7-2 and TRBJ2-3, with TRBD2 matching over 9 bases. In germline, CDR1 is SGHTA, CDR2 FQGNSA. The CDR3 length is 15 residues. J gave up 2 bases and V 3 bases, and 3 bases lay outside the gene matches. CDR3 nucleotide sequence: TGTGCCAGCAGCTTCGGCGGGAGGGCCACAGATACGCAGTATTTT. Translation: CASSFGGRATDTQYF.

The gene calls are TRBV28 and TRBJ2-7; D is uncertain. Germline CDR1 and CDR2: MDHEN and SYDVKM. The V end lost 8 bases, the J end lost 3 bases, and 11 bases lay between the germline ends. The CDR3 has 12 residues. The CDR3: CASSGLVYEQYF. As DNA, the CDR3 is TGTGCCAGCTCCGGATTAGTCTACGAGCAGTACTTC.

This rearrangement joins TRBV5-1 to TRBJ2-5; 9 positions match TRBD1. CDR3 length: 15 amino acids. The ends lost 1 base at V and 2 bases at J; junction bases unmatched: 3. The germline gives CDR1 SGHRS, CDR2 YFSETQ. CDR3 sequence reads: CASSLSTGGQETQYF. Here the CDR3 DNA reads TGCGCCAGCAGCTTGTCGACAGGGGGGCAAGAGACCCAGTACTTC.

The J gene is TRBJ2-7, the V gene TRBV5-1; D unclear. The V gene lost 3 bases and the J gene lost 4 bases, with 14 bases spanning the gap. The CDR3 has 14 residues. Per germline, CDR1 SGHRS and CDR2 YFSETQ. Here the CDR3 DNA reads TGCGCCAGCAGCTACTCGGACGTTGGGTACGAGCAGTACTTC. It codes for CASSYSDVGYEQYF.

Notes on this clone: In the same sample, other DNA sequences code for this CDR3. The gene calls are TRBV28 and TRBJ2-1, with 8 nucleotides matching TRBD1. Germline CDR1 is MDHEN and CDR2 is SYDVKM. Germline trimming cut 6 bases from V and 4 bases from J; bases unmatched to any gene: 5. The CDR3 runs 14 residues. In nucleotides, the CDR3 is TGTGCCAGCAGGGGGACAGGAGGATACAATGAGCAGTTCTTC. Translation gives CASRGTGGYNEQFF.

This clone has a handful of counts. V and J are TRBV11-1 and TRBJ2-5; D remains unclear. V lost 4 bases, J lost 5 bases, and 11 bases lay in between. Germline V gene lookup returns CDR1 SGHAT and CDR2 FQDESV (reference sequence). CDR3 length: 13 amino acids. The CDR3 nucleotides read TGTGCCAGCAGCTGGTGGAGTGGGGAGACCCAGTACTTC. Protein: CASSWWSGETQYF.

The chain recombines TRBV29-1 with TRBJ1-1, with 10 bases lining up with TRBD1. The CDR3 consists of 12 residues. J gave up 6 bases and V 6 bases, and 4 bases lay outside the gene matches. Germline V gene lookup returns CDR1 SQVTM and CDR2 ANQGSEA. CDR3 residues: CSVDRGQSEAFF. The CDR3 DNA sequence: TGCAGCGTCGACAGGGGGCAGTCTGAAGCTTTCTTT.

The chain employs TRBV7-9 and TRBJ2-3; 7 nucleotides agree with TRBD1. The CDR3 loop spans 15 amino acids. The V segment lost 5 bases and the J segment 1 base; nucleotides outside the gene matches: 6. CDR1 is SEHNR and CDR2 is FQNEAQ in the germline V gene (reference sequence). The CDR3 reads CASSRDRAGTDTQYF. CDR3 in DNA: TGTGCCAGCAGCAGAGACAGGGCCGGCACAGATACGCAGTATTTT.

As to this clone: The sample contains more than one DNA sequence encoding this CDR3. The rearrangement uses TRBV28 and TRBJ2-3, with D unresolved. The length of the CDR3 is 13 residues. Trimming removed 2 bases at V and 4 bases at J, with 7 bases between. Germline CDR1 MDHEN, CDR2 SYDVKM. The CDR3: CASSLVGADTQYF. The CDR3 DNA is TGTGCCAGCAGTTTAGTTGGTGCAGATACGCAGTATTTT.

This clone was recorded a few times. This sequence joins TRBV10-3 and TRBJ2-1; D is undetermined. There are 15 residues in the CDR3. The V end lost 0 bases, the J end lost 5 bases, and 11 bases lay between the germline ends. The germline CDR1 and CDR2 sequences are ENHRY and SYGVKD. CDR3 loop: CAISESGIPHNEQFF. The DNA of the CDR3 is TGTGCCATCAGTGAGTCGGGGATCCCGCACAATGAGCAGTTCTTC.

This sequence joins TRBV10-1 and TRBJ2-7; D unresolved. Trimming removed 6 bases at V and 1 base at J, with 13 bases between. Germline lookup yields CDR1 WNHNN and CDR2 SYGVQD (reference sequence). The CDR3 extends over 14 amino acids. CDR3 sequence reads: CASRPGSHSYEQYF. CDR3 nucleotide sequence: TGCGCCAGCAGGCCAGGATCACATTCCTACGAGCAGTACTTC.

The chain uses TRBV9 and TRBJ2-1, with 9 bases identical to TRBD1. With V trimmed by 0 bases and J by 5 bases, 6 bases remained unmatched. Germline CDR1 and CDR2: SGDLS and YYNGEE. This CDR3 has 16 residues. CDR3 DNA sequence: TGTGCCAGCAGCGTAGAGGGGACAGGGCGGAACAATGAGCAGTTCTTC. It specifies CASSVEGTGRNNEQFF.

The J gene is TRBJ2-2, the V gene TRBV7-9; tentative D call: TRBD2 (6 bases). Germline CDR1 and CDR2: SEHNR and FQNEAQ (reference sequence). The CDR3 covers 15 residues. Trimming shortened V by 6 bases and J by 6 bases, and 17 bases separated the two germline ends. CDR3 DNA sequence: TGTGCCAGCAGAGTCAGAAGGGACTTGGCCGGGGAGCTGTTTTTT. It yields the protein CASRVRRDLAGELFF.

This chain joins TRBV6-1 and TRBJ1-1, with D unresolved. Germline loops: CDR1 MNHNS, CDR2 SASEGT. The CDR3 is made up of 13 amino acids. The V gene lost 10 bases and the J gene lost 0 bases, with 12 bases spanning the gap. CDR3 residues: CATYGPLNTEAFF. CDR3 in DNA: TGTGCCACCTATGGACCTTTGAACACTGAAGCTTTCTTT.

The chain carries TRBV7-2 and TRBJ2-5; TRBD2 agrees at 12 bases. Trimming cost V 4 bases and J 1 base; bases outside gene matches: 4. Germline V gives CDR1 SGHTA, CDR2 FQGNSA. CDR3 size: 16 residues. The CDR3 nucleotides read TGTGCCAGCAGCTACTCTAGCGGGGGGGCCCAAGAGACCCAGTACTTC. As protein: CASSYSSGGAQETQYF.

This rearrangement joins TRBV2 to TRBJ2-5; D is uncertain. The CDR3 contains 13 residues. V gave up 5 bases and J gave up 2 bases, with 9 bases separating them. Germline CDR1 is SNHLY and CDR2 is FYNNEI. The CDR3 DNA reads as TGTGCCAGCAGTAGCGACCAACAAGAGACCCAGTACTTC. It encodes CASSSDQQETQYF.

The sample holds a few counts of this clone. The CDR3 loop is CASSLSGTTFQETQYF. The CDR3 DNA follows: TGTGCCAGCAGCCTGTCCGGGACTACCTTCCAAGAGACCCAGTACTTC. V and J are TRBV7-9 and TRBJ2-5; TRBD2 matches at 7 bases. Trimming took 5 bases from V and 1 from J; bases not matched to a gene: 10. The CDR3 contains 16 residues. Germline-derived CDR1 and CDR2 are SEHNR and FQNEAQ (reference sequence).

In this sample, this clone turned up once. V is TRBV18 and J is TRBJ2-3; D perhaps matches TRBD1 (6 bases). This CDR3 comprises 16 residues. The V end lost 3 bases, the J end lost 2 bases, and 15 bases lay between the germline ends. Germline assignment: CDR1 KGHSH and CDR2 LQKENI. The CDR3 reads CASSPPQGSATDTQYF. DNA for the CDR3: TGTGCCAGCTCACCCCCACAGGGCTCTGCCACAGATACGCAGTATTTT.

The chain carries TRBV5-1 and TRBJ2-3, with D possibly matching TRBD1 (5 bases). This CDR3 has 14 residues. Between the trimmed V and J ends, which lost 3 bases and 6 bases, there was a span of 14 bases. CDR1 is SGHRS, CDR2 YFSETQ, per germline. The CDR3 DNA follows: TGCGCCAGCAGCTCCTCAGCTGGGGCTGATACGCAGTATTTT. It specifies CASSSSAGADTQYF.

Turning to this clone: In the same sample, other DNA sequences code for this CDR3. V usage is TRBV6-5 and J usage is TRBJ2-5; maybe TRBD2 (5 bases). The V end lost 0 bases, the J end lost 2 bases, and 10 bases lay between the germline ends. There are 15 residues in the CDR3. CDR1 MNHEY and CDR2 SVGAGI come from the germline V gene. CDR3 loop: CASSYSYRGQETQYF. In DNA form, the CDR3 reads TGTGCCAGCAGTTACTCGTATCGGGGACAAGAGACCCAGTACTTC.

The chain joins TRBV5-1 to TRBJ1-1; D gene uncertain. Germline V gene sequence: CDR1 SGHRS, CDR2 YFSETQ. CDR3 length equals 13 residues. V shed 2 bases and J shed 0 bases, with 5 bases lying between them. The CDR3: CASSFFLNTEAFF. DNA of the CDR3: TGCGCCAGCAGCTTTTTCCTGAACACTGAAGCTTTCTTT.

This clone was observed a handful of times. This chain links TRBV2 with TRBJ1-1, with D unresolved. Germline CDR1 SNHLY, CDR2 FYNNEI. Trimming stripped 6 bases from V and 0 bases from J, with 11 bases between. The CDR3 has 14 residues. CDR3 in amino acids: CASRLLQMNTEAFF. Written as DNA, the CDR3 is TGTGCCAGCAGGTTGTTACAGATGAACACTGAAGCTTTCTTT. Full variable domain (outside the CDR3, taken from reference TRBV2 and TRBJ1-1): EPEVTQTPSHQVTQMGQEVILRCVPISNHLYFYWYRQILGQKVEFLVSFYNNEISEKSEIFDDQFSVERPDGSNFTLKIRSTKLEDSAMYFCASRLLQMNTEAFFGQGTRLTVV.

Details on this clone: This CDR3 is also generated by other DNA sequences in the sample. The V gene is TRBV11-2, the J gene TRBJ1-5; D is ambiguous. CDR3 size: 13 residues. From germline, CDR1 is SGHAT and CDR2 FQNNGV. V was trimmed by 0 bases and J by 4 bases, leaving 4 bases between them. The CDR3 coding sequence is TGTGCCAGCAGCTTAGACAGGAATCAGCCCCAGCATTTT. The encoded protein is CASSLDRNQPQHF.

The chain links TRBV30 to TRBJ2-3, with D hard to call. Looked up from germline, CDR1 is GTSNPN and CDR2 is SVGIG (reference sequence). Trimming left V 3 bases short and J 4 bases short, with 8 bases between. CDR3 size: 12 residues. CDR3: CAWSRLPDTQYF. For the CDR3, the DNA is TGTGCCTGGAGCAGACTCCCAGATACGCAGTATTTT.